The clone carrying this TCR beta chain occurred a few times. The sample comes from a study of blood T cell repertoires in COVID-19. Germline V gene data show CDR1 as SGHDT and CDR2 as YYEEEE. The CDR3 totals 14 residues. The V end lost 0 bases, the J end lost 7 bases, and 8 bases lay between the germline ends. Here immunoSEQ multiplex PCR was the method, and the copy in TCRdb shows in-frame clones only, minus some. The table has 220,000 or so clones, 70% to 85% seen once. This TCR derives from a woman aged 55-70 years who had recovered from COVID-19. This chain links TRBV5-6 with TRBJ1-6, with D possibly TRBD1 on 5 matching bases. Material for sequencing was PBMCs or T cells enriched from blood (not recorded which). The CDR3 loop is CASSLGQFNSPLHF. CDR3 coding DNA: TGTGCCAGCAGCTTGGGACAGTTCAATTCACCCCTCCACTTT.